Included here is one T cell receptor (beta chain) sequence, with context. Antigen specificity is unknown. This sample is part of a study of T cells in Graves' hyperthyroidism and ophthalmopathy. General study points: Model-based prediction identified ophthalmopathy a median roughly six months prior to its onset.

TCR beta CDR3 regions were amplified from RNA transcripts. A set of HTBI primers served as the primers for a first-round RT-PCR of the TCR CDR3. TCRdb processed the multiplex PCR reads anew with MiXCR; each CDR3 protein has one entry. In the table there are 650,000 to 850,000 distinct CDR3 sequences, 18% of which are singletons. Subjects aged 18 to 65 presented with newly diagnosed hyperthyroidism of less than 2 months' duration. This sequence was found in a woman aged 45-59 years with Graves' hyperthyroidism that later progressed to Graves' ophthalmopathy. The material sequenced was blood.

The CDR3 loop is CATSEPGTSGGAPETQYF. The CDR3 bases are TGTGCCACCAGTGAACCTGGGACTAGCGGGGGGGCCCCAGAGACCCAGTACTTC. This chain links TRBV24-1 with TRBJ2-5; the match to TRBD2 covers 16 bases. V was clipped by 4 bases and J by 4 bases; unmatched bases: 8. Germline V lookup: CDR1 KGHDR, CDR2 SFDVKD. The CDR3 length is 18 residues.